This section outlines one T cell receptor beta chain sequence together with its context. Its antigen is undetermined. This sample is drawn from a study of cytotoxic CD8 clonotypes in ibrutinib-treated CLL. The wider study: The study recorded mean values of about 260,000 productive templates and tens of thousands of productive rearrangements per sample.

The targeted sequencing depth was 1 in 200,000 to 1 in 1 million T cells. Method: immunoSEQ multiplex PCR; TCRdb's copy keeps in-frame clones and lacks some. The table shows approximately 42,000 clones, with roughly two thirds occurring only once. The CDR3 consists of 11 residues. Germline V lookup: CDR1 WNHNN, CDR2 SYGVQD (reference sequence). The V and J ends lost 7 bases and 7 bases respectively, with 7 bases between them. Study-wide points: Baseline values of clonality outstripped age-matched healthy donors and followed circulating CD8+ T-cell counts.

The rearrangement uses TRBV10-1 and TRBJ2-2; a possible D gene is TRBD2 (5 bases). The starting material was PBMCs, obtained after 12 months of ibrutinib treatment. The sequence was collected from a human donor with chronic lymphocytic leukemia. The CDR3 protein is CASTAGGELFF. The CDR3 nucleotides are TGCGCCAGCACTGCGGGCGGGGAGCTGTTTTTT.